The present T cell receptor (beta chain) was sequenced within a study of OX40 agonist ivuxolimab in advanced cancers. For the study at large: The study gave patients intravenous ivuxolimab at 0.01 to 10 mg/kg every 2 weeks.

Comments on this clone: Its specificity is not known.

Measured with immunoSEQ multiplex PCR; TCRdb has only the in-frame clones, and not every one. The sample contains tens of thousands of clones, more than 80% of which appear only once. Study conclusions and caveats: In the 0.1-3.0 mg/kg groups, partial responders showed among the lowest expansion.

This CDR3 has 14 amino acids. Looked up from germline, CDR1 is SNHLY and CDR2 is FYNNEI. Trimming stripped 2 bases from V and 2 bases from J, with 10 bases between. The source of this sequence is an adult with an advanced solid tumor such as melanoma, head and neck, liver or kidney cancer. The chain couples TRBV2 to TRBJ2-7; D is uncertain. The sequencing here drew on CD4+ or CD8+ T cells sorted from blood, taken in a trial of the OX40 agonist ivuxolimab. CDR3 coding DNA: TGTGCCAGCAGTGAAAGGTGGCTTACCTACGAGCAGTACTTC. As protein: CASSERWLTYEQYF.